A single T cell receptor beta chain is shown here with its context. Its antigen is not known. The V gene's germline CDR1 is KGHSH and CDR2 LQKENI. CDR3 length: 14 residues. V shed 2 bases and J shed 4 bases, with 9 bases lying between them. The sample comes from a study of T cell responses to AZD1222 COVID-19 vaccine. Findings and caveats of the study: The number of AZD1222 recipients seropositive at baseline was only six. The sample set comprised mostly white British donors with more females, and clonal diversity was possibly underestimated.

Generated by immunoSEQ multiplex PCR, the TCRdb table keeps only in-frame clones and is missing some. The data hold approximately 150,000 clones, with 75% to 90% observed a single time. This specimen was peripheral blood, taken on day 0 of AZD1222 vaccination. The receptor's source is an adult in good health. The chain has TRBV18 and TRBJ1-5; D is ambiguous. CDR3 nucleotides: TGTGCCAGCTCACCAAGAGACGGTAATCAGCCCCAGCATTTT. Translated, it gives CASSPRDGNQPQHF. The full variable domain, with the rest looked up from reference TRBV18 and TRBJ1-5, is NAGVMQNPRHLVRRRGQEARLRCSPMKGHSHVYWYRQLPEEGLKFMVYLQKENIIDESGMPKERFSAEFPKEGPSILRIQQVVRGDSAAYFCASSPRDGNQPQHFGDGTRLSIL.